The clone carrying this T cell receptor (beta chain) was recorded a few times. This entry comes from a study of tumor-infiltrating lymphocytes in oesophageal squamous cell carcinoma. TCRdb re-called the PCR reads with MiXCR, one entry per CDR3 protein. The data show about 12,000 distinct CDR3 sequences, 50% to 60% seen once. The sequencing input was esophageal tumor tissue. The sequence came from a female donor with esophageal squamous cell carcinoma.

The DNA of the CDR3 is TGTGCCATCAGTGTACAGGGATTTAATGAAAAACTGTTTTTT. Protein: CAISVQGFNEKLFF. The genes are TRBV10-3 and TRBJ1-4, with D maybe TRBD1 (6 bases). This CDR3 spans 14 amino acids. CDR1 ENHRY and CDR2 SYGVKD come from the germline V gene. V lost 4 bases, J lost 4 bases, and 10 bases lay in between.